The 6 T cell receptor beta chains below were found in one sample sequenced in a study of beta chain features in type 1 diabetes. Study results and limitations: Shortening that was moderate but significant affected the TCRB CDR3s of Type 1 diabetes patients in all four CD4+ subsets.

The isolated RNA, all of it, was reverse transcribed, so expressed TCRB transcripts were what got sequenced. TCRdb keeps only in-frame clones here, not all; method: immunoSEQ multiplex PCR. The sample comprises some 190,000 clones, approximately 7.8% of which are singletons, and 0.94% rests with the top ten. Their target antigens are unknown. The sequenced sample was central memory CD4+ T cells from blood. The receptors were sampled from a woman aged 40 to 50 with type 1 diabetes.

There are many counts of this clone. The chain employs TRBV14 and TRBJ2-5; D is undetermined. The germline gives CDR1 SGHDN, CDR2 FVKESK. This CDR3 has 12 residues. V lost 3 bases, J lost 5 bases, and 7 bases lay in between. CDR3 nucleotides: TGTGCCAGCAGCCAGCGAGCGGAGACCCAGTACTTC. Translated: CASSQRAETQYF.

This clone was detected a few times. The chain joins TRBV19 to TRBJ2-7; no firm D call. CDR3 length equals 13 residues. The V gene lost 3 bases and the J gene lost 3 bases, with 9 bases spanning the gap. CDR1 and CDR2 from the germline V gene are LNHDA and SQIVND (reference sequence). CDR3 in DNA: TGTGCCAGTAGTATCAACAGAAACTACGAGCAGTACTTC. The encoded protein is CASSINRNYEQYF.

Only a few counts were recorded for this clone. The V and J genes are TRBV18 and TRBJ2-1, with D perhaps matching TRBD1 (6 bases). Trimming removed 1 base from V and 2 bases from J, with 9 bases in between. The CDR3 extends over 15 amino acids. Germline-derived CDR1 and CDR2 are KGHSH and LQKENI. CDR3 amino acids: CASSPRTATYNEQFF. The CDR3 DNA reads TGTGCCAGCTCACCACGGACAGCGACCTACAATGAGCAGTTCTTC.

V gene TRBV5-1 combines with J gene TRBJ2-7, with a possible D match to TRBD1 (6 bases). The length of the CDR3 is 13 residues. The ends were cut back, 0 bases at V and 7 bases at J, with 11 bases in the middle. The germline gives CDR1 SGHRS, CDR2 YFSETQ. The CDR3 DNA follows: TGCGCCAGCAGCTTGGGTCAGGGGCAGGAGCAGTACTTC. Its protein is CASSLGQGQEQYF.

This clone has more than one count but fewer than ten. The J gene is TRBJ2-1, the V gene TRBV7-3, with TRBD1 as a possible D gene (5 bases). This CDR3 has 12 residues. The germline CDR1 and CDR2 sequences are SGHTA and FQGTGA. V lost 4 bases to trimming and J lost 7 bases, with 8 bases between them. CDR3: CASSSAGNEQFF. In DNA, the CDR3 is TGTGCCAGCAGCTCAGCAGGGAATGAGCAGTTCTTC.

This rearrangement joins TRBV19 to TRBJ2-4; 10 positions agree with TRBD2. The V and J ends lost 4 bases and 7 bases, in that order; junction bases with no gene match: 7. Per germline, CDR1 LNHDA and CDR2 SQIVND (reference sequence). This CDR3 spans 15 amino acids. The CDR3 here is CASSTWTSGGNIQYF. CDR3 nucleotides: TGTGCCAGTAGTACCTGGACTAGCGGAGGGAACATTCAGTACTTC.